This TCR beta chain was retrieved from a study of T cells after yellow fever vaccination. General study findings and limits: Subsequent booster samples again held most clones from primary vaccination (96% CD4, about 90% CD8).

TCRdb itself ran the 5' RACE reads through MiXCR, one entry per CDR3 protein. In the table there are about 300,000 distinct CDR3 sequences, almost 4% of which are singletons. This clonotype appeared a few times. No antigen is known for it. Sequenced here: PBMCs, sampled 5 days after the yellow fever booster vaccination. The TCR originated in a man younger than 35 who received the YFV17D yellow fever vaccine.

CDR3: CASSPSGTGYEKLFF. The CDR3 region has the DNA TGTGCCAGCAGTCCTTCCGGGACAGGGTACGAAAAACTGTTTTTT. The chain is built from TRBV7-6 and TRBJ1-4, with 9 bases matching TRBD1. The germline gives CDR1 SGHVS, CDR2 FNYEAQ. V lost 6 bases to trimming and J lost 8 bases; unmatched junction nucleotides: 10. This CDR3 has 15 residues.